Listed below are T cell receptor beta chains from one sample, sequenced in a study of Ad26.COV2.S vaccination and SARS-CoV-2 variants. Profiled with immunoSEQ multiplex PCR; TCRdb holds only in-frame clones, not every one. The table includes around 300,000 clones, 88% detected once. The source was peripheral blood, collected in a trial of Ad26.COV2.S vaccine versus placebo. These TCRs come from a person aged 18-65 years who received the Ad26.COV2.S COVID-19 vaccine or a placebo. Each CDR3 is given with its conserved first and last residue. Fields, in order: D gene, J gene, V gene, clone size, CDR3 DNA, CDR3 protein. D genes are given only for firm matches. Part of the rows lack a size; the others show once, few, many or a class for expanded clones.

>.|TRBJ2-7|TRBV28|.
TGTGCCAGCAGGACGGGAGACCACGAGCAGTACTTC
CASRTGDHEQYF
>TRBD1|TRBJ2-2|TRBV19|.
TGTGCCAGTTCAGGGGGCGCGGACACCGGGGAGCTGTTTTTT
CASSGGADTGELFF
>TRBD2|TRBJ2-1|TRBV6-1|.
TGTGCCAGCAGTATAGCGGGGGGGCAGAGTTACCAGTTCTTC
CASSIAGGQSYQFF
>.|TRBJ2-3|TRBV5-8|.
TGTGCCAGCAGCAGGGAAAGTTCAGATACGCAGTATTTT
CASSRESSDTQYF
>TRBD2|TRBJ2-1|TRBV7-3|.
TGTGCCAGCAGCCCAGCGGGGCAGAGTAGACACAATGAGCAGTTCTTC
CASSPAGQSRHNEQFF
>.|TRBJ2-7|TRBV18|.
TGTGCCAGCTCACCACCTTCTTGGACAATTGTCGACGAGCAGTACTTC
CASSPPSWTIVDEQYF
>.|TRBJ1-1|TRBV30|.
TGTGCCTGGAGTGCCAGGGCGGAAGCTTTCTTT
CAWSARAEAFF
>.|TRBJ1-2|TRBV28|.
TGTGCCAGCAGTTTAGAGTGGAGGGGCGGGGGCTACACCTTC
CASSLEWRGGGYTF
>TRBD1|TRBJ1-5|TRBV30|.
TGTGCCTGGAGTGTAGGGACAGGGATCAATAGCAATCAGCCCCAGCATTTT
CAWSVGTGINSNQPQHF
>.|TRBJ2-3|TRBV5-8|.
TGTGCCAGCAGCTTGGCTGGAGGAGTTAGCACAGATACGCAGTATTTT
CASSLAGGVSTDTQYF
>TRBD2|TRBJ2-3|TRBV27|.
TGTGCCAGCACCCGGACTAGCGCTACCCAACTCACAGATACGCAGTATTTT
CASTRTSATQLTDTQYF
>.|TRBJ2-5|TRBV5-1|.
TGCGCCAGCAGCTTGGCCACAGGGCAAGAGACCCAGTACTTC
CASSLATGQETQYF
>.|TRBJ2-7|TRBV28|.
TGTGCCAGCCAGACCGTTTCCTACGAGCAGTACTTC
CASQTVSYEQYF
>.|TRBJ2-1|TRBV29-1|.
TGCAGCGCCCGTGGGGGGGCTAATGAGCAGTTCTTC
CSARGGANEQFF
>TRBD1|TRBJ2-7|TRBV27|.
TGTGCCAGCAGCCCTAACGACAGGGCGTACTACGAGCAGTACTTC
CASSPNDRAYYEQYF
>.|TRBJ1-1|TRBV18|.
TGTGCCAGCTCACCTCAACGGGACACTGAAGCTTTCTTT
CASSPQRDTEAFF
>.|TRBJ1-5|TRBV7-8|once
TGTGCCAGCAGTCCTTACAGTTTGGGCAATCAGCCCCAGCATTTT
CASSPYSLGNQPQHF
>.|TRBJ1-2|TRBV12-3/TRBV12-4|.
TGTGCCAGCAGTCAGGACCGCTATGGCTACACCTTC
CASSQDRYGYTF
>TRBD1|TRBJ1-1|TRBV19|once
TGTGCCAGCCAGGACAGGCTGAACACTGAAGCTTTCTTT
CASQDRLNTEAFF
>.|TRBJ1-1|TRBV30|once
TGTGCCTGGAGGGAGACAGCCCGGAACACTGAAGCTTTCTTT
CAWRETARNTEAFF
>.|TRBJ1-5|TRBV6-2/TRBV6-3|.
TGTGCCAGCAGCACCCGTAGGGAACCGCCCCAGCGCCAGCATTTT
CASSTRREPPQRQHF
>.|TRBJ2-3|TRBV6-2/TRBV6-3|.
TGTGCCAGCAGCTGGGAAATCACAGATACGCAGTATTTT
CASSWEITDTQYF
>.|TRBJ1-4|TRBV12-5|.
TGTGCTAGTTGGGACGGCTTAGATGAAAAACTGTTTTTT
CASWDGLDEKLFF
>.|TRBJ1-4|TRBV19|.
TGTGCCAGTACCAAGGACGGTCGGGGTGAAAAACTGTTTTTT
CASTKDGRGEKLFF
>.|TRBJ1-1|TRBV28|once
TGTGCCAGCAGTGTTCCAGGGAACACTGAAGCTTTCTTT
CASSVPGNTEAFF
>.|TRBJ1-1|TRBV5-6|.
TGTGCCAGCAGCTTGGCGTGGAGAGAAGCTTTCTTT
CASSLAWREAFF
>.|TRBJ1-5|TRBV2|once
TGTGCCAGCACCGGGGGAGATAGCAATCAGCCCCAGCATTTT
CASTGGDSNQPQHF
>.|TRBJ2-7|TRBV9|.
TGTGCCAGCAGCCTAGAAGGACAGACCTACGAGCAGTACTTC
CASSLEGQTYEQYF
>.|TRBJ2-7|TRBV27|.
TGTGCCAGCAGTAATAGACAGGGTTCTAGCGGGTCCTACGAGCAGTACTTC
CASSNRQGSSGSYEQYF
>.|TRBJ1-3|TRBV5-4|.
TGTGCCAGCAGCGAAGGACTCGACCGAGGAAACACCATATATTTT
CASSEGLDRGNTIYF
>.|TRBJ2-1|TRBV27|once
TGTGCCAGCAGTTCAAGTTTTAGTTATGAGCAGTTCTTC
CASSSSFSYEQFF
>.|TRBJ1-5|TRBV29-1|.
TGCAGCGTTGCCCAGGGCAATCAGCCCCAGCATTTT
CSVAQGNQPQHF
>.|TRBJ1-6|TRBV4-2|.
TGTGCCAGCAGCCTTGCGACAGCTATCTCCTATAATTCACCCCTCCACTTT
CASSLATAISYNSPLHF
>.|TRBJ1-3|TRBV4-3|.
TGCGCCAGCAGCCAAAATCGGGGGAACACCATATATTTT
CASSQNRGNTIYF
>TRBD2|TRBJ2-7|TRBV7-9|.
TGTGCCAGCAGCTTAGGTCTAGCGGGAGTAATAACCTACGAGCAGTACTTC
CASSLGLAGVITYEQYF
>TRBD1|TRBJ2-3|TRBV7-3|few
TGTGCCAGCAGCCCTCAAGCTGGGACAGCGTTCAATACGCAGTATTTT
CASSPQAGTAFNTQYF
>.|TRBJ1-2|TRBV5-6|few
TGTGCCAGCAGCTTGGGTACGGGACGGACCTATGGCTACACCTTC
CASSLGTGRTYGYTF
>.|TRBJ1-4|TRBV6-5|.
TGTGCCAGCAGTTACTCATCGGGCATGACTGAAAAACTGTTTTTT
CASSYSSGMTEKLFF
>.|TRBJ2-2|TRBV19|.
TGTGCCAGTAGTATGAGTCCCGGGAAAGCCGGGGAGCTGTTTTTT
CASSMSPGKAGELFF
>TRBD1|TRBJ1-1|TRBV9|.
TGTGCCAGCAGCGTAACTCCACAGGGGGACACTGAAGCTTTCTTT
CASSVTPQGDTEAFF
>.|TRBJ2-7|TRBV27|.
TGTGCCAGCAGTTCAATTCTGGGGAACGAGCAGTACTTC
CASSSILGNEQYF